Here is one T cell receptor (beta chain) with its context. Its antigen is unidentified. This CDR3 comprises 14 residues. Germline assignment: CDR1 GTSNPN and CDR2 SVGIG (reference sequence). V dropped 3 bases and J dropped 2 bases, with 13 bases sitting between them. TCRdb's table, derived via immunoSEQ multiplex PCR, lists solely in-frame clones and lacks some. Of tens of thousands of clones detected, over 75% appear once; the ten largest clones hold 10% to 15%. The source of the sample is a study of T cell responses to AZD1222 COVID-19 vaccine. Study outcomes and limitations: At baseline, just six or seven AZD1222 recipients tested seropositive. CD4 TCRs associated with vaccination spanned spike, dominating at 160-218 and 743-854. Donors were chiefly white British, with a greater number of females, and clonal diversity was perhaps underestimated. Researchers took repertoire samples only after the peak T cell response had come.

This sample comprised peripheral blood, obtained on day 0 of AZD1222 vaccination. The receptor was isolated from an adult in good health. The chain joins TRBV30 to TRBJ1-2; D is unclear. CDR3 protein: CAWSPDLRNYGYTF. Here the CDR3 DNA reads TGTGCCTGGAGCCCCGATCTTCGGAACTATGGCTACACCTTC.